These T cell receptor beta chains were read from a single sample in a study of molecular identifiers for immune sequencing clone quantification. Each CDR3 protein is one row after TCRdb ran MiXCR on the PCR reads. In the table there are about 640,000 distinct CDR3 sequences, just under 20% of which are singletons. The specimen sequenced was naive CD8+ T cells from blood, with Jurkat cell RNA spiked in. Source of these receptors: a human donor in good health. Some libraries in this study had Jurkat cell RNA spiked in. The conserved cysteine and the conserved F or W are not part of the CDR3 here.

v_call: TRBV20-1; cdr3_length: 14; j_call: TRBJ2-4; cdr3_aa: SAREAGELAKNIQY
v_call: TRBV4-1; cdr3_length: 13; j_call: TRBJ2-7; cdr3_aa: ASSQTGQGDYEQY
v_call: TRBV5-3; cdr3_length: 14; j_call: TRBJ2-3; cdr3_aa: ASGSGLAGLTDTQY
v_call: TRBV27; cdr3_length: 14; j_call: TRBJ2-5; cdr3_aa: ASSLWSGATPETQY
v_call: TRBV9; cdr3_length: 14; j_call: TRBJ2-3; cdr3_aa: ASSVVGSGSLDTQY
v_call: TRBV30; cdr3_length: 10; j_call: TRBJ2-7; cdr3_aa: AGGDRIYEQY
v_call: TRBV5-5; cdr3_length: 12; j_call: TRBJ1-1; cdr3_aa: ASSPEPPSGEAF
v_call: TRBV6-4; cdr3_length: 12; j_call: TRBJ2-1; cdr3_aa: ASSDGQVNNEQF
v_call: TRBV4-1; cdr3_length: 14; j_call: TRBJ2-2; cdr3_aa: ASSQDPPSGYGELF
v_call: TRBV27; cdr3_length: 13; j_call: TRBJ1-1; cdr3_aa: ASSFQTTGNTEAF
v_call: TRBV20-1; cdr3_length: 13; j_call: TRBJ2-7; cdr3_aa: SARRVAHTLYEQY
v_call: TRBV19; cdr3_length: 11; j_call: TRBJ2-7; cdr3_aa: ASSISASYEQY
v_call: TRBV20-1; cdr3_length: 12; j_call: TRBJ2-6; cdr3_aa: SASDGPGANVLT
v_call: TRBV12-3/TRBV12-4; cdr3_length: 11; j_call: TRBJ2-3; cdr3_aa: ASSTIITDTQY
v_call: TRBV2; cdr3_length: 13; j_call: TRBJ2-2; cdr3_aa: ASSGGLAYTGELF
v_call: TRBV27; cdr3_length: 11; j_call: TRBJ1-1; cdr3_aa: ASSFNSPEGAF
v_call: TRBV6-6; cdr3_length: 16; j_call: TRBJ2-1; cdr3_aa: ASSYNGGQGLYYNEQF
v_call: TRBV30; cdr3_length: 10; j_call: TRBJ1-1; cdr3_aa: AYKNMNTEAF
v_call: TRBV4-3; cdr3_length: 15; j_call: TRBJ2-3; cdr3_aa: ASSQDSGGGASNTQY
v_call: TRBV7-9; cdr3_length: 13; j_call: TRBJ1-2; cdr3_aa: ASRKGTGAGYGYT
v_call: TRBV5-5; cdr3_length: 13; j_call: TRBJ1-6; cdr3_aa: ASSAGFSYNSPLH
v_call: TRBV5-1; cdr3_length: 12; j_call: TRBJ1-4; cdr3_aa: ASSPGTDNEKLF
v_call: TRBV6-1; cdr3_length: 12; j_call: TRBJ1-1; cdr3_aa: ASSQGQGETEAF
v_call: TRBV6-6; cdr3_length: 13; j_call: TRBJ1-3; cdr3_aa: ASSYKGYSVNTIY
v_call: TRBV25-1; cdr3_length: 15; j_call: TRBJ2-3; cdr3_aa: ASSGGDRVYNTDTQY
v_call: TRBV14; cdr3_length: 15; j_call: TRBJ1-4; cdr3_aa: ASSQAGPGWGNEKLF
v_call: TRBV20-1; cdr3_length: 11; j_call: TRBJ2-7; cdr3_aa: SASDGPTYEQY
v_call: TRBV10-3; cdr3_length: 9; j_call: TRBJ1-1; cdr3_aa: AISGSTEAF
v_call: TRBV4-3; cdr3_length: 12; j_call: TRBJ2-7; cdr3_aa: ASSQAGAASEQY
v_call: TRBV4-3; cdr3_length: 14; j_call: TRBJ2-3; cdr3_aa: ASSQDVTTLGDTQY
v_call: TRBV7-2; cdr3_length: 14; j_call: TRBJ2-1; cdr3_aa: ASSLAADPPADEQF
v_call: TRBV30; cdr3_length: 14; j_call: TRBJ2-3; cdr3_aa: AWSVLGGPGTDTQY
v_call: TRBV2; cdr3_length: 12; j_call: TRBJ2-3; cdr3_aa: ATRGGRIADTQY
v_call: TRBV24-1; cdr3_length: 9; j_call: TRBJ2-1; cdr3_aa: ATSEYNEQF
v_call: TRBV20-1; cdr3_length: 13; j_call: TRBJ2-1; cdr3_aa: SASIGLADYNEQF
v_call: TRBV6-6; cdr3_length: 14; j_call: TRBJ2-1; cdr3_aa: ASSYDDRGNYNEQF
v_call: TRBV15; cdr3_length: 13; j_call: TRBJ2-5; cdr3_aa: ATSRPQDGSETQY
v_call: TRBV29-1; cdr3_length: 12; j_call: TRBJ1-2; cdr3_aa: SVEPRGDVYGYT
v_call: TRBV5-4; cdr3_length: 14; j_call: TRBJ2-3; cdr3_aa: ASSLGGSNALDTQY
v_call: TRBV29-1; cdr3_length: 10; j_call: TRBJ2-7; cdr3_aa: SVEGTGIEQY
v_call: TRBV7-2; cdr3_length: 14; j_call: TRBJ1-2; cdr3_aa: ASSLQDWARAYGYT